This T cell receptor beta chain was found in a study of T-cell memory formation after mild COVID-19. Each CDR3 protein is one row after TCRdb ran MiXCR on the 5' RACE reads. The sample has some 320,000 distinct CDR3 sequences; about 15% are singletons. The sequencing input was PBMCs or a T cell subset sorted from them (not recorded which). This TCR came from a man aged 18 to 29 who had mild COVID-19 (a few samples of this study predate the infection). Cell type and time point are not known.

The CDR3, as DNA: TGTGCCTGGAGTGAAGGACTAGCGGGGGGTAAAGAGACCCAGTACTTC. It specifies CAWSEGLAGGKETQYF. The chain combines TRBV30 with TRBJ2-5, with 14 bases identical to TRBD2. J was trimmed by 3 bases and V by 1 base; bases with no gene match: 4. Germline V gives CDR1 GTSNPN, CDR2 SVGIG (reference sequence). The CDR3 sequence is 16 residues long.